What follows are 2 T cell receptor beta chains derived from one specimen sequenced in a study of PD-1 blockade in classical Hodgkin lymphoma. As for time point: cycle 4 day 1 (C4D1), after less than 7 weeks of nivolumab. Relapse after autologous stem cell transplantation occurred in every patient, and brentuximab vedotin exposure varied. Magnetic negative selection of thawed PBMCs yielded the CD8+ T cells. The method was immunoSEQ multiplex PCR; TCRdb's version includes in-frame clones alone and lacks a portion of them. The sample holds 15,000 to 20,000 clones; around 89% are singletons and the top ten take roughly 5%. The specimen comprised CD8+ T cells from blood, sampled before the fourth cycle of nivolumab. These receptors were obtained from a human donor with classical Hodgkin lymphoma.

V usage is TRBV10-3 and J usage is TRBJ1-2, with a weak D call TRBD1 (6 bases). Germline loops: CDR1 ENHRY, CDR2 SYGVKD. The CDR3 consists of 13 residues. Trimming left V 8 bases short and J 3 bases short, with 13 bases between. The CDR3 protein is CAIFRGGDYGYTF. CDR3 nucleotide sequence: TGTGCCATCTTTAGGGGGGGGGACTATGGCTACACCTTC.

In its sample, this clone was seen a few times. V is TRBV11-2 and J is TRBJ1-2, with D perhaps TRBD1 (6 bases). This CDR3 comprises 16 residues. Trimming stripped 5 bases from V and 3 bases from J, with 19 bases between. Germline lookup yields CDR1 SGHAT and CDR2 FQNNGV. The chain's CDR3 is CASSLQGDTLYYGYTF. The CDR3 DNA follows: TGTGCCAGCAGCCTACAAGGGGACACACTATACTATGGCTACACCTTC.